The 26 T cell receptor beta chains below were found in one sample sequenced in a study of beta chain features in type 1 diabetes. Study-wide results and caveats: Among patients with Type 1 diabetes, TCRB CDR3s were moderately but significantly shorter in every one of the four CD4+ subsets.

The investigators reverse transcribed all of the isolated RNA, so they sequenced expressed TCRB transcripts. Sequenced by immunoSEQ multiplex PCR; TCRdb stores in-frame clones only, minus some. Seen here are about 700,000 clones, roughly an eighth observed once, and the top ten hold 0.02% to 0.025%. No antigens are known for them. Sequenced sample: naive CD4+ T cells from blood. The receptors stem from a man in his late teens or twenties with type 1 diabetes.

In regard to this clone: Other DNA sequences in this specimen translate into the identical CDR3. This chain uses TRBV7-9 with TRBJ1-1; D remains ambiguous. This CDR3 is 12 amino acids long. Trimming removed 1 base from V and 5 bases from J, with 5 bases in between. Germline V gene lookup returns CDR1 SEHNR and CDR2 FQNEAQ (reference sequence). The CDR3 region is CASSLVRTEAFF. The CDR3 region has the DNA TGTGCCAGCAGCTTAGTGAGGACTGAAGCTTTCTTT.

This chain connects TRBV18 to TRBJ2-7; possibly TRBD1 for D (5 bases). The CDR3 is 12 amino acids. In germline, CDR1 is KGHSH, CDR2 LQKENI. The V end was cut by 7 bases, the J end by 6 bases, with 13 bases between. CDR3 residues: CASCSGNGEQYF. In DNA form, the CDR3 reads TGTGCCAGCTGCTCAGGGAACGGCGAGCAGTACTTC.

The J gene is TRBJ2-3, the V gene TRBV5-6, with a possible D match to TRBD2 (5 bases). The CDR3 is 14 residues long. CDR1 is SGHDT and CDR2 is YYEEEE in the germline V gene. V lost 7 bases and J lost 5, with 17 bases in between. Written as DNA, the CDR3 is TGTGCCAGCGCCGAGGGCGTTGGGAAAGATACGCAGTATTTT. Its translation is CASAEGVGKDTQYF.

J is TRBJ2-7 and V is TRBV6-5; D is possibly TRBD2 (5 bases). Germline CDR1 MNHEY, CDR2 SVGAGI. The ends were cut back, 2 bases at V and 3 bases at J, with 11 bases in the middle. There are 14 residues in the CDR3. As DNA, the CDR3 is TGTGCCAGCAGTTACAACCGGGAATACTACGAGCAGTACTTC. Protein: CASSYNREYYEQYF.

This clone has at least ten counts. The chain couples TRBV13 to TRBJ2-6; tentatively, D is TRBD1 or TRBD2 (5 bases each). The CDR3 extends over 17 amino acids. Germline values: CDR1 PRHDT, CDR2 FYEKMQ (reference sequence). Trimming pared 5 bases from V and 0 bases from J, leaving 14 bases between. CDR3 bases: TGTGCCAGCAGCAATTGGGACCTGAGCTCTGGGGCCAACGTCCTGACTTTC. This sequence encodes CASSNWDLSSGANVLTF.

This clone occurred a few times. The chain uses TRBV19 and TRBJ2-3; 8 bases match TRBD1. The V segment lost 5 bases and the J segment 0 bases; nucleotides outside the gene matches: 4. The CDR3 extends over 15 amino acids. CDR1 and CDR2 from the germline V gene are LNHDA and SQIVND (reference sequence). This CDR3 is CASSRQGTSTDTQYF. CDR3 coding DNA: TGTGCCAGTAGTCGACAGGGGACGAGCACAGATACGCAGTATTTT.

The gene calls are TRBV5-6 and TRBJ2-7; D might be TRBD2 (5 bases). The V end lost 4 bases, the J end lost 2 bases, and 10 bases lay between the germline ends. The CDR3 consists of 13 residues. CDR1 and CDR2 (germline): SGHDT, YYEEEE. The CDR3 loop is CASSPREPYEQYF. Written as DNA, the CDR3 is TGTGCCAGCAGCCCAAGGGAGCCCTACGAGCAGTACTTC.

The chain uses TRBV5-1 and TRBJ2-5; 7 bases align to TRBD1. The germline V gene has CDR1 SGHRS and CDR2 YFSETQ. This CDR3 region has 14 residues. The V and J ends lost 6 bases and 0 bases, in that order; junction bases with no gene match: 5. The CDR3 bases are TGCGCCAGCAATTTGGGACAGAACCAAGAGACCCAGTACTTC. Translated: CASNLGQNQETQYF.

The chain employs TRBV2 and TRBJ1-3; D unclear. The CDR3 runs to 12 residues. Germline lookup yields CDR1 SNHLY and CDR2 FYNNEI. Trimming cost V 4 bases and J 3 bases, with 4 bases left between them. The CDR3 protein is CASSGGGNTIYF. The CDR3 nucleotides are TGTGCCAGCAGTGGGGGTGGAAACACCATATATTTT. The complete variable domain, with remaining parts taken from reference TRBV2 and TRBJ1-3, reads EPEVTQTPSHQVTQMGQEVILRCVPISNHLYFYWYRQILGQKVEFLVSFYNNEISEKSEIFDDQFSVERPDGSNFTLKIRSTKLEDSAMYFCASSGGGNTIYFGEGSWLTVV.

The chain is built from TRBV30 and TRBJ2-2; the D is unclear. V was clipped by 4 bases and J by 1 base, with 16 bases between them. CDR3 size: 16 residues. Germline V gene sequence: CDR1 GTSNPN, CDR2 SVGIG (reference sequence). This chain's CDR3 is CAWTPGQLLNTGELFF. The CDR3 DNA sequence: TGTGCCTGGACTCCCGGGCAGTTATTGAACACCGGGGAGCTGTTTTTT.

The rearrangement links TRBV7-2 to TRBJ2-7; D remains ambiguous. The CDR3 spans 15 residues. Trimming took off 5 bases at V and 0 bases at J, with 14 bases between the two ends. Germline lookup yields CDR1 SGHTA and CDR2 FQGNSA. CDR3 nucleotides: TGTGCCAGCAGCCCCTACAGCGTAAGCTCCTACGAGCAGTACTTC. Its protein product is CASSPYSVSSYEQYF.

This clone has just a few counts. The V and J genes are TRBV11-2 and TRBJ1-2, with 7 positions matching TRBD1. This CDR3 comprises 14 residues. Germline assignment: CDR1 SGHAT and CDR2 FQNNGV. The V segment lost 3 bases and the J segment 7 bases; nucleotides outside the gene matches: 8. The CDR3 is CASSLAGQPVGYTF. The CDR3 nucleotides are TGTGCCAGCAGCTTGGCGGGACAGCCCGTTGGCTACACCTTC.

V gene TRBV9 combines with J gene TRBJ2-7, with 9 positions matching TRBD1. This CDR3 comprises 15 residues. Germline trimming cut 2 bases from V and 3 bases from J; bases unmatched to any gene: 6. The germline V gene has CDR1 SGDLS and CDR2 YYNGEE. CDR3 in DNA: TGTGCCAGCAGCGTGTTGGGGACAGGGATCTACGAGCAGTACTTC. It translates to CASSVLGTGIYEQYF.

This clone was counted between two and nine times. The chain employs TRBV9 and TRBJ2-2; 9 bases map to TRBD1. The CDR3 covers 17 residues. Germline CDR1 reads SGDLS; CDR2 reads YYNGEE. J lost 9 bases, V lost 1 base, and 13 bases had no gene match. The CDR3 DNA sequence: TGTGCCAGCAGCGTAAGAAATATGGGACAGGGTAGCCGGGAGCTGTTTTTT. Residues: CASSVRNMGQGSRELFF.

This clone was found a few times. CDR3 residues: CASSEAPGFATF. The CDR3, as DNA: TGTGCCAGCAGTGAGGCTCCCGGTTTCGCCACCTTC. The genes are TRBV2 and TRBJ1-2; D is unresolved. The CDR3 covers 12 residues. Between the trimmed V and J ends, which lost 3 bases and 13 bases, there was a span of 15 bases. In germline, CDR1 is SNHLY, CDR2 FYNNEI.

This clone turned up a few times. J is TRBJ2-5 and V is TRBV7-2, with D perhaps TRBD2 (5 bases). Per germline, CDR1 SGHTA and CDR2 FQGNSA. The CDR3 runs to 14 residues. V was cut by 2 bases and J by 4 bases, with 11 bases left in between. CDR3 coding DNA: TGTGCCAGCAGCTTACTTGTCGGAGGAGAGACCCAGTACTTC. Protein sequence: CASSLLVGGETQYF.

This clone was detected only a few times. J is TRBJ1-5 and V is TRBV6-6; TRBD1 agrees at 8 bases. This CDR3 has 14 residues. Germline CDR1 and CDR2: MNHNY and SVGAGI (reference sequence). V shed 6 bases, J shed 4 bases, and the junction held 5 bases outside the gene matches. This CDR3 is CASSPDRVNQPQHF. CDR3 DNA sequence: TGTGCCAGCAGCCCGGACAGGGTGAATCAGCCCCAGCATTTT.

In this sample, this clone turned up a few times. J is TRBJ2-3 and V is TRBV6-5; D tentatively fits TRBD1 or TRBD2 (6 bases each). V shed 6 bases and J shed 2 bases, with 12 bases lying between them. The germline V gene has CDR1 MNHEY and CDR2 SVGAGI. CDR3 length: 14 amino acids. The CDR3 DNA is TGTGCCAGCAGCCGACAGGACTACACAGATACGCAGTATTTT. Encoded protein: CASSRQDYTDTQYF.

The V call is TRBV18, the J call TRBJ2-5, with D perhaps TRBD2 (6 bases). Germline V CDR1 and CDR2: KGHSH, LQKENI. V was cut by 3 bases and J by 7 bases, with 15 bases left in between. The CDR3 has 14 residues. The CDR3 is CASSPAGSLGTQYF. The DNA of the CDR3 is TGTGCCAGCTCACCCGCGGGGAGCTTGGGGACCCAGTACTTC.

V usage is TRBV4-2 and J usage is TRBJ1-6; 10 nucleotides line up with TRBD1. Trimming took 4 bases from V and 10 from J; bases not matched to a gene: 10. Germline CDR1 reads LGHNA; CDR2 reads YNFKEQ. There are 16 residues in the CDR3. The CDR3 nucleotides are TGTGCCAGCAGCCCCCGGACCGGGACAGGGGACTCACCCCTCCACTTT. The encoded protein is CASSPRTGTGDSPLHF.

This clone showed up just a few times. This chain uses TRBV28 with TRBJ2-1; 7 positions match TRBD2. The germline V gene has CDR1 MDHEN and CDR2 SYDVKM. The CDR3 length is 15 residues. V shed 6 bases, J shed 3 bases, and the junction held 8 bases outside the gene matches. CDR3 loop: CASRGGAGRYNEQFF. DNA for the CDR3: TGTGCCAGCAGGGGAGGAGCGGGGCGCTACAATGAGCAGTTCTTC. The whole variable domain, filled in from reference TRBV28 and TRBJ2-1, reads DVKVTQSSRYLVKRTGEKVFLECVQDMDHENMFWYRQDPGLGLRLIYFSYDVKMKEKGDIPEGYSVSREKKERFSLILESASTNQTSMYLCASRGGAGRYNEQFFGPGTRLTVL.

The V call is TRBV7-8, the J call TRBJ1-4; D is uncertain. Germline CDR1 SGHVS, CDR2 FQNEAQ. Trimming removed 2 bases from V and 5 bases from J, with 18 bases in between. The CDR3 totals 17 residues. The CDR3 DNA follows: TGTGCCAGCAGCTTATTTGGCGGAGGGAGCCCGAATGAAAAACTGTTTTTT. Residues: CASSLFGGGSPNEKLFF.

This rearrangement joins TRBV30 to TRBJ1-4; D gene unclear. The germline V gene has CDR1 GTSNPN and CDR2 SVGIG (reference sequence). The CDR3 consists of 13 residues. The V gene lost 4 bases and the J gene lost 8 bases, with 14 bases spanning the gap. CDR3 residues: CAWTGLSDEKLFF. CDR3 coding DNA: TGTGCCTGGACTGGGCTAAGTGACGAAAAACTGTTTTTT.

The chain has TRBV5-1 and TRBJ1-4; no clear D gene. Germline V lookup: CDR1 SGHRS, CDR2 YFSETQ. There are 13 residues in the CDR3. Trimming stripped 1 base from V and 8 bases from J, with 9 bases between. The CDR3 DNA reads TGCGCCAGCAGCTTGTCGGGCCTCGAAAAACTGTTTTTT. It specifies CASSLSGLEKLFF.

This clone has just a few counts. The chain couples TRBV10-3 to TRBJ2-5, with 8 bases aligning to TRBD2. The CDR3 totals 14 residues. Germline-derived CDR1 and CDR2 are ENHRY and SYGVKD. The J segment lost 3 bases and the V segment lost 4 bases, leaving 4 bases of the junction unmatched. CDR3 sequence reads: CAISGLGGEETQYF. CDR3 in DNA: TGTGCCATCAGTGGGCTCGGGGGGGAAGAGACCCAGTACTTC.

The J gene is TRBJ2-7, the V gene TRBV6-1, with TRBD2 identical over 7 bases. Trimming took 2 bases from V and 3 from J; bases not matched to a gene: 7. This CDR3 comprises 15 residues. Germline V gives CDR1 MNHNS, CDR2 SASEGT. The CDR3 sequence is CASSELGASGYEQYF. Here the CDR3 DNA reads TGTGCCAGCAGTGAATTAGGGGCTAGCGGCTACGAGCAGTACTTC.